The 19 T cell receptor beta chains presented below share a single source sample, sequenced in a study of blood T cell repertoires in COVID-19. The repertoire was sequenced with immunoSEQ multiplex PCR; TCRdb's copy has only in-frame clones and lacks some. Of 300,000 to 450,000 clones listed, 85% are singletons. Sequencing was carried out using peripheral blood. The origin of the receptors is a woman between 18 and 29 years old with acute or convalescent COVID-19.

The rearrangement links TRBV5-6 to TRBJ1-2; D call uncertain. Germline CDR1 SGHDT, CDR2 YYEEEE. V lost 3 bases, J lost 8 bases, and 14 bases lay in between. The CDR3 spans 13 residues. The CDR3 bases are TGTGCCAGCAGCTCGGGAGGTGCATGGGGCTACACCTTC. Its protein is CASSSGGAWGYTF.

This clone was observed a single time. The chain combines TRBV14 with TRBJ2-5; TRBD1 might be the D (5 bases). The germline V gene has CDR1 SGHDN and CDR2 FVKESK. V lost 3 bases to trimming and J lost 2 bases, with 13 bases between them. This CDR3 contains 15 residues. The CDR3 bases are TGTGCCAGCAGCCAGATGCTAGGGGCACAAGAGACCCAGTACTTC. The encoded protein is CASSQMLGAQETQYF.

This clone was seen once. The chain carries TRBV5-1 and TRBJ2-7, with D tentatively TRBD2 (5 bases). Germline lookup yields CDR1 SGHRS and CDR2 YFSETQ. This CDR3 has 13 residues. Trimming removed 3 bases at V and 8 bases at J, with 15 bases between. The CDR3 DNA follows: TGCGCCAGCAGCTCCCCGCGGACTCAGCAGCAGTACTTC. Translation: CASSSPRTQQQYF. The whole variable domain, remainder taken from reference TRBV5-1 and TRBJ2-7, is KAGVTQTPRYLIKTRGQQVTLSCSPISGHRSVSWYQQTPGQGLQFLFEYFSETQRNKGNFPGRFSGRQFSNSRSEMNVSTLELGDSALYLCASSSPRTQQQYFGPGTRLTVT.

The count of this clone is one. The rearrangement uses TRBV9 and TRBJ2-3, with TRBD2 matching over 12 bases. The ends lost 2 bases at V and 2 bases at J; junction bases unmatched: 9. The CDR3 totals 18 residues. Germline V gene data show CDR1 as SGDLS and CDR2 as YYNGEE. The CDR3 is CASSVPSGREGDTDTQYF. In nucleotides, the CDR3 is TGTGCCAGCAGCGTCCCTAGCGGGAGGGAGGGGGACACAGATACGCAGTATTTT. Based on the CDR3 plus reference TRBV9 and TRBJ2-3, the full variable domain is DSGVTQTPKHLITATGQRVTLRCSPRSGDLSVYWYQQSLDQGLQFLIQYYNGEERAKGNILERFSAQQFPDLHSELNLSSLELGDSALYFCASSVPSGREGDTDTQYFGPGTRLTVL.

The chain joins TRBV28 to TRBJ1-2; 7 bases align to TRBD1. After removal of 5 bases from V and 0 bases from J, the junction contained 18 bases not matched to a gene. The CDR3 has 19 residues. Germline CDR1 MDHEN, CDR2 SYDVKM. The CDR3 DNA sequence: TGTGCCAGCAGTGCGATCTACCCTGGGACAGACCAAGCTAACTATGGCTACACCTTC. Encoded protein: CASSAIYPGTDQANYGYTF.

This clone was seen only once. The chain combines TRBV6-5 with TRBJ1-6; D unclear. The CDR3 runs 15 residues. Per the germline V gene, CDR1 is MNHEY and CDR2 is SVGAGI. The ends were cut back, 4 bases at V and 7 bases at J, with 14 bases in the middle. The CDR3 sequence: CASSSWSPRNSPLHF. The CDR3 region has the DNA TGTGCCAGCAGTTCCTGGAGTCCGCGAAATTCACCCCTCCACTTT.

This chain connects TRBV10-2 to TRBJ2-7; 7 bases are shared with TRBD2. This CDR3 is built from 16 residues. The germline gives CDR1 WSHSY, CDR2 SAAADI. The junction had 9 bases not matched to a gene; V was cut back by 3 bases and J by 1 base. The CDR3 DNA follows: TGCGCCAGCAGTGACCCCGGGACTACCTCTTCCTACGAGCAGTACTTC. It translates to CASSDPGTTSSYEQYF.

The CDR3 sequence is CASSWGGQGHYGYTF. The CDR3 coding sequence is TGTGCCAGCAGCTGGGGGGGGCAGGGCCACTATGGCTACACCTTC. This chain links TRBV7-8 with TRBJ1-2; possible D gene TRBD1, 6 bases. The germline V gene has CDR1 SGHVS and CDR2 FQNEAQ. CDR3 length: 15 residues. V lost 4 bases and J lost 3, with 15 bases in between.

The chain joins TRBV5-4 to TRBJ1-1, with 7 positions matching TRBD1. CDR1 is SGHNT, CDR2 YYREEE, per germline (reference sequence). V gave up 5 bases and J gave up 3 bases; unmatched junction bases: 4. The CDR3 has 13 amino acids. The CDR3 sequence is CASRPTGDTEAFF. The CDR3 DNA reads TGTGCCAGCAGACCCACAGGGGACACTGAAGCTTTCTTT.

The J gene is TRBJ2-3, the V gene TRBV4-2, with 10 bases lining up with TRBD2. Germline V CDR1 and CDR2: LGHNA, YNFKEQ. The junction had 6 bases not matched to a gene; V was cut back by 0 bases and J by 3 bases. The CDR3 extends over 17 amino acids. Here the CDR3 reads CASSQDWTSGVTDTQYF. The DNA of the CDR3 is TGTGCCAGCAGCCAAGATTGGACTAGCGGTGTTACAGATACGCAGTATTTT.

The chain joins TRBV29-1 to TRBJ2-7; no clear D gene. The ends were cut back, 1 base at V and 2 bases at J, with 12 bases in the middle. Germline-derived CDR1 and CDR2 are SQVTM and ANQGSEA. The CDR3 is 14 residues long. The CDR3: CSVEGGDGPYEQYF. Here the CDR3 DNA reads TGCAGCGTTGAAGGTGGAGACGGCCCCTACGAGCAGTACTTC.

The chain links TRBV6-5 to TRBJ2-7; D might be TRBD1 (5 bases). Germline V gives CDR1 MNHEY, CDR2 SVGAGI. This CDR3 spans 12 amino acids. Trimming took off 7 bases at V and 2 bases at J, with 9 bases between the two ends. The CDR3 DNA reads as TGTGCCAGCAAGCAGGGTCCCTACGAGCAGTACTTC. Amino acids: CASKQGPYEQYF.

This chain joins TRBV18 and TRBJ1-1; D is unclear. The CDR3 extends over 14 amino acids. The V gene's germline CDR1 is KGHSH and CDR2 LQKENI. V was shortened by 1 base and J by 2 bases, with 8 bases between the two germline ends. Written as DNA, the CDR3 is TGTGCCAGCTCACCACTGCAGACAAACACTGAAGCTTTCTTT. Protein product: CASSPLQTNTEAFF.

This chain uses TRBV4-2 with TRBJ2-1; 8 bases fit TRBD1. This CDR3 spans 18 amino acids. Germline CDR1 reads LGHNA; CDR2 reads YNFKEQ. The V segment lost 4 bases and the J segment 3 bases; nucleotides outside the gene matches: 14. CDR3 sequence reads: CASSPLKGGTGDYNEQFF. The CDR3 coding sequence is TGTGCCAGCAGCCCACTCAAGGGCGGGACAGGAGACTACAATGAGCAGTTCTTC.

V is TRBV6-1 and J is TRBJ2-7; 12 nucleotides line up with TRBD1. Germline trimming cut 1 base from V and 4 bases from J; bases unmatched to any gene: 8. The germline gives CDR1 MNHNS, CDR2 SASEGT. The CDR3 covers 17 residues. The CDR3 coding sequence is TGTGCCAGCAGTGAAGTTTCTGGGGACAGGGGGCGATACGAGCAGTACTTC. It specifies CASSEVSGDRGRYEQYF.

The chain has TRBV4-1 and TRBJ1-2; D unresolved. Germline loops: CDR1 MGHRA, CDR2 YSYEKL. The CDR3 is 13 amino acids. Trimming stripped 0 bases from V and 8 bases from J, with 10 bases between. Written as DNA, the CDR3 is TGCGCCAGCAGCCAAGACCGTGAGGGAGGCTACACCTTC. Encoded protein: CASSQDREGGYTF.

The rearrangement joins TRBV2 to TRBJ1-1; D unclear. Deletions cut 6 bases from V and 7 bases from J, with 21 bases between. Germline-derived CDR1 and CDR2 are SNHLY and FYNNEI. CDR3 length equals 15 residues. Written as DNA, the CDR3 is TGTGCCAGCAGGGAGGACCGGCTCGAGGTAAATGAAGCTTTCTTT. Protein sequence: CASREDRLEVNEAFF.

The gene calls are TRBV5-4 and TRBJ2-2; tentative D call: TRBD2 (6 bases). The CDR3 has 15 residues. Germline CDR1 SGHNT, CDR2 YYREEE (reference sequence). V lost 1 base and J 5 bases, leaving 12 bases between the germline ends. The CDR3 DNA sequence: TGTGCCAGCAGCTTGTGGGGGGAGAGGACCGGGGAGCTGTTTTTT. Translating gives CASSLWGERTGELFF.

This chain joins TRBV5-4 and TRBJ1-1; 9 bases are shared with TRBD1. CDR1 and CDR2 from the germline V gene are SGHNT and YYREEE (reference sequence). After removal of 4 bases from V and 0 bases from J, the junction contained 7 bases not matched to a gene. The CDR3 runs to 16 residues. CDR3 DNA sequence: TGTGCCAGCAGCCGATCGACAGGGGGATTGAACACTGAAGCTTTCTTT. Amino acid sequence: CASSRSTGGLNTEAFF.